This record looks at one T cell receptor (beta chain) sequence and its context. This entry is derived from a study of blood T cell repertoires in COVID-19. Only in-frame clones appear in the TCRdb table, and some are missing; sequencing was by immunoSEQ multiplex PCR. The top ten hold around 0.64% of the sample, which has 450,000 to 600,000 clones, 75% to 90% seen once. The V and J ends lost 2 bases and 5 bases, in that order; junction bases with no gene match: 8. CDR3 size: 16 residues. The V gene's germline CDR1 is MNHNS and CDR2 SASEGT. Residents of 24 US areas, aged roughly 18 to 89 years, made up the participants. Recovered participants had two consecutive negative NP/OP PCR tests, healthcare professional clearance, or symptom resolution.

What was sequenced was PBMCs or T cells enriched from blood (not recorded which). The V and J genes are TRBV6-1 and TRBJ2-7, with 11 bases lining up with TRBD2. This TCR derives from a young woman who had recovered from COVID-19. In DNA form, the CDR3 reads TGTGCCAGCAGTGAAAATCGACTAGCGGGGAAGAACGAGCAGTACTTC. This gives the protein CASSENRLAGKNEQYF.